Listed here are 17 T cell receptor beta chains from one sample, sequenced in a study of cytomegalovirus exposure and HLA in healthy donors. This PCR relied on a set of 60 Vbeta primers and 13 Jbeta primers. Assay: immunoSEQ multiplex PCR; the TCRdb copy retains only in-frame clones and omits some. The sample has about 200,000 clones; about 88% are singletons. The material sequenced was PBMCs. These receptors all come from a woman aged 30 to 39 in good health and CMV-seronegative.

The rearrangement links TRBV10-3 to TRBJ1-4, with TRBD1 as a possible D gene (5 bases). Germline-derived CDR1 and CDR2 are ENHRY and SYGVKD. Trimming took 0 bases from V and 3 from J, leaving 8 bases between them. The CDR3 loop spans 15 amino acids. The CDR3 DNA reads TGTGCCATCAGTGAGTCGGCAGGGCCTAATGAAAAACTGTTTTTT. Translating gives CAISESAGPNEKLFF.

V usage is TRBV19 and J usage is TRBJ2-2; 13 nucleotides agree with TRBD2. CDR1 and CDR2 (germline): LNHDA, SQIVND (reference sequence). V shed 6 bases, J shed 7 bases, and the junction held 5 bases outside the gene matches. This CDR3 is 15 amino acids long. As DNA, the CDR3 is TGTGCCAGTAGGGCGGGACTAGCGGGGATCGGGGAGCTGTTTTTT. It specifies CASRAGLAGIGELFF. Filled out from reference TRBV19 and TRBJ2-2, the complete variable domain reads DGGITQSPKYLFRKEGQNVTLSCEQNLNHDAMYWYRQDPGQGLRLIYYSQIVNDFQKGDIAEGYSVSREKKESFPLTVTSAQKNPTAFYLCASRAGLAGIGELFFGEGSRLTVL.

This clone was seen a few times. The chain couples TRBV9 to TRBJ2-3; maybe TRBD2 (6 bases). Trimming pared 1 base from V and 0 bases from J, leaving 12 bases between. Germline loops: CDR1 SGDLS, CDR2 YYNGEE. This CDR3 spans 16 amino acids. The CDR3 loop is CASSVRGLPSTDTQYF. Written as DNA, the CDR3 is TGTGCCAGCAGCGTAAGGGGACTCCCTAGCACAGATACGCAGTATTTT.

The count of this clone is one. The V and J genes are TRBV19 and TRBJ2-1; a weak D match, TRBD1 (6 bases). The CDR3 length is 12 residues. Germline CDR1 LNHDA, CDR2 SQIVND (reference sequence). V was trimmed by 10 bases and J by 6 bases, leaving 13 bases between them. CDR3 amino acids: CATMGHINEQFF. The CDR3 nucleotides read TGTGCCACTATGGGACATATCAATGAGCAGTTCTTC.

The table lists this clone with a count of one. The genes are TRBV5-6 and TRBJ2-3; 7 nucleotides align to TRBD2. V gave up 5 bases and J gave up 7 bases; unmatched junction bases: 4. The CDR3 runs to 12 residues. In germline, CDR1 is SGHDT, CDR2 YYEEEE. In DNA form, the CDR3 reads TGTGCCAGCAGACTGGGGGGGAATACGCAGTATTTT. This sequence encodes CASRLGGNTQYF.

This clone has only a few counts. The DNA for the CDR3 is TGTGCCAGCAGCACGGGAGCGGGAGACAACACCGGGGAGCTGTTTTTT. Translating gives CASSTGAGDNTGELFF. This sequence joins TRBV7-3 and TRBJ2-2, with 8 bases aligning to TRBD2. The CDR3 has 16 residues. With V trimmed by 5 bases and J by 2 bases, 7 bases remained unmatched. Germline values: CDR1 SGHTA, CDR2 FQGTGA.

This sequence joins TRBV2 and TRBJ2-1, with D possibly matching TRBD2 (5 bases). Trimming pared 8 bases from V and 15 bases from J, leaving 23 bases between. The CDR3 totals 13 residues. The germline V gene has CDR1 SNHLY and CDR2 FYNNEI. The CDR3 region is CASSGTAKGLLFF. CDR3 DNA sequence: TGTGCCAGCTCGGGAACGGCCAAGGGTCTTCTGTTCTTC.

The genes are TRBV2 and TRBJ1-5, with 7 bases that match TRBD1. Trimming took 8 bases from V and 6 from J; bases not matched to a gene: 7. The CDR3 is 13 amino acids. Germline CDR1 SNHLY, CDR2 FYNNEI. This chain's CDR3 is CASGRDSRQPQHF. CDR3 DNA sequence: TGTGCCAGCGGCCGGGACAGTCGTCAGCCCCAGCATTTT.

The J gene is TRBJ2-7, the V gene TRBV21-1; the table's TRBD2 call for D was not verified on the DNA. TRBV21-1 is designated a pseudogene. The CDR3 sequence is 10 residues long. The DNA for the CDR3 is TGTGCCAGCAGCGAGTACGAGCAGTACTTC. This translates into CASSEYEQYF.

J is TRBJ2-2 and V is TRBV5-1; unclear D gene. Germline V gene data show CDR1 as SGHRS and CDR2 as YFSETQ. Trimming pared 5 bases from V and 5 bases from J, leaving 13 bases between. The CDR3 consists of 14 residues. In nucleotides, the CDR3 is TGCGCCAGCAGACCGGAGAGGCAGACCGGGGAGCTGTTTTTT. This encodes CASRPERQTGELFF.

The chain carries TRBV5-1 and TRBJ2-7; D call uncertain. The CDR3 runs to 12 residues. Trimming stripped 2 bases from V and 1 base from J, with 4 bases between. Germline V gives CDR1 SGHRS, CDR2 YFSETQ. For the CDR3, the DNA is TGCGCCAGCAGCTTCGGGTCCTACGAGCAGTACTTC. Residues: CASSFGSYEQYF.

V gene TRBV5-1 combines with J gene TRBJ1-5; 8 nucleotides line up with TRBD1. The junction had 2 bases not matched to a gene; V was cut back by 5 bases and J by 1 base. The CDR3 spans 14 residues. Germline V gene data show CDR1 as SGHRS and CDR2 as YFSETQ. The CDR3 DNA is TGCGCCAGCAGTAGGACAGGGAGCAATCAGCCCCAGCATTTT. As protein: CASSRTGSNQPQHF.

This clone was observed once. The V call is TRBV2, the J call TRBJ2-1; 8 nucleotides line up with TRBD2. This CDR3 region has 15 residues. J gave up 2 bases and V 5 bases, and 5 bases lay outside the gene matches. Germline CDR1 is SNHLY and CDR2 is FYNNEI. In DNA, the CDR3 is TGTGCCAGCAGTATTAGCGGGAACACCTACAATGAGCAGTTCTTC. The encoded protein is CASSISGNTYNEQFF.

This chain connects TRBV4-1 to TRBJ2-4; 7 bases fit TRBD2. The CDR3 runs to 19 residues. Germline assignment: CDR1 MGHRA and CDR2 YSYEKL. V lost 2 bases and J lost 5; bases outside the gene matches: 18. CDR3 loop: CASSQLNLGLDRAQNIQYF. The CDR3 region has the DNA TGCGCCAGCAGCCAACTCAACCTCGGACTAGATAGGGCTCAAAACATTCAGTACTTC.

This clone was counted only a few times. The chain carries TRBV6-1 and TRBJ2-3, with no clear D. V lost 4 bases, J lost 3 bases, and 5 bases lay in between. Germline V lookup: CDR1 MNHNS, CDR2 SASEGT. The CDR3 is 12 amino acids. CDR3 amino acids: CASSASTDTQYF. The CDR3 region has the DNA TGTGCCAGCAGTGCTTCTACAGATACGCAGTATTTT.

The chain is built from TRBV6-1 and TRBJ1-2; 7 nucleotides match TRBD1. Germline V gene lookup returns CDR1 MNHNS and CDR2 SASEGT. CDR3 size: 15 residues. CDR3 sequence: CAVNPDRRLGYGYTF. As DNA, the CDR3 is TGTGCAGTCAACCCGGACAGGAGGCTGGGCTATGGCTACACCTTC.

The V gene is TRBV4-1, the J gene TRBJ2-3; D perhaps matches TRBD1 (6 bases). This CDR3 spans 15 amino acids. The germline CDR1 and CDR2 sequences are MGHRA and YSYEKL. V lost 2 bases and J 6 bases, leaving 15 bases between the germline ends. The CDR3 region is CASSQHGQPGDTQYF. CDR3 in DNA: TGCGCCAGCAGCCAACACGGACAGCCGGGGGATACGCAGTATTTT.